This is a list of T cell receptor gamma chains from one sample in a study of Vδ1+ human thymocytes. TCRdb reprocessed the multiplex PCR reads using CATT. The sample holds over 25,000 gamma-chain clones, 15% to 25% seen once. Sequencing used Vdelta1+ gamma-delta thymocytes from the thymus. These receptors originate from a boy in the first two years of life who had congenital heart surgery. Both conserved end residues are part of each CDR3. Not every row has a clone size; where given, it reads once, few, many or a size class.

v_call: TRGV4; j_call: TRGJ1/TRGJ2; clone_size: few; cdr3_aa: CATWAPPKKLF; cdr3_nt: TGTGCCACCTGGGCTCCACCGAAGAAACTCTTT
v_call: TRGV9; j_call: TRGJ1/TRGJ2; clone_size: few; cdr3_aa: CALWEVQARRTGHYYKKLF; cdr3_nt: TGTGCCTTGTGGGAGGTGCAAGCCCGCAGGACTGGTCATTATTATAAGAAACTCTTT
v_call: TRGV9; j_call: TRGJ1/TRGJ2; clone_size: -; cdr3_aa: CALLLYKKLF; cdr3_nt: TGTGCCTTGTTACTTTATAAGAAACTCTTT
v_call: TRGV9; j_call: TRGJP; clone_size: few; cdr3_aa: CALWEVCELGKKIKVF; cdr3_nt: TGTGCCTTGTGGGAGGTGTGTGAGTTGGGCAAAAAAATCAAGGTATTT
v_call: TRGV4; j_call: TRGJ1/TRGJ2; clone_size: -; cdr3_aa: CATWDGLDYYKILF; cdr3_nt: TGTGCCACCTGGGATGGGCTGGATTATTATAAGATACTCTTT
v_call: TRGV9; j_call: TRGJ1/TRGJ2; clone_size: -; cdr3_aa: CALWEVPGEKLF; cdr3_nt: TGTGCCTTGTGGGAGGTGCCAGGGGAGAAACTCTTT
v_call: TRGV4; j_call: TRGJ1/TRGJ2; clone_size: few; cdr3_aa: CATWDGPWYKKLF; cdr3_nt: TGTGCCACCTGGGATGGGCCATGGTATAAGAAACTCTTT
v_call: TRGV9; j_call: TRGJ1/TRGJ2; clone_size: -; cdr3_aa: CALWEVGLRLEKLF; cdr3_nt: TGCGCCTTGTGGGAGGTGGGTCTTCGGTTGGAGAAACTCTTT
v_call: TRGV4; j_call: TRGJ1/TRGJ2; clone_size: -; cdr3_aa: CATWGLGYYKKLF; cdr3_nt: TGTGCCACCTGGGGGCTCGGTTATTATAAGAAACTCTTT
v_call: TRGV3; j_call: TRGJ1/TRGJ2; clone_size: -; cdr3_aa: CATWDGHGGKLF; cdr3_nt: TGTGCCACCTGGGACGGACACGGAGGGAAACTCTTT
v_call: TRGV8; j_call: TRGJ1/TRGJ2; clone_size: -; cdr3_aa: CATWDRGGYYKKLF; cdr3_nt: TGTGCCACCTGGGATAGGGGGGGTTATTATAAGAAACTCTTT
v_call: TRGV3; j_call: TRGJ1/TRGJ2; clone_size: few; cdr3_aa: CATWDRVEGGLEKLF; cdr3_nt: TGTGCCACCTGGGACAGGGTAGAAGGCGGCTTGGAGAAACTCTTT
v_call: TRGV5; j_call: TRGJP2; clone_size: once; cdr3_aa: CATWDPRIYAWIKTF; cdr3_nt: TGTGCCACCTGGGACCCCCGTATTTATGCTTGGATCAAGACGTTT
v_call: TRGV4; j_call: TRGJ1/TRGJ2; clone_size: few; cdr3_aa: CATWDIKGYKKLF; cdr3_nt: TGTGCCACCTGGGATATAAAGGGGTATAAGAAACTCTTT
v_call: TRGV2; j_call: TRGJ1/TRGJ2; clone_size: -; cdr3_aa: CATWDGASGYKKLF; cdr3_nt: TGTGCCACCTGGGACGGCGCATCGGGTTATAAGAAACTCTTT
v_call: TRGV9; j_call: TRGJ1/TRGJ2; clone_size: few; cdr3_aa: CALWESYYYKKLF; cdr3_nt: TGTGCCTTGTGGGAGTCATATTATTATAAGAAACTCTTT
v_call: TRGV5; j_call: TRGJ1/TRGJ2; clone_size: -; cdr3_aa: CATWDRRFKKLF; cdr3_nt: TGTGCCACCTGGGACAGGCGTTTCAAGAAACTCTTT
v_call: TRGV3; j_call: TRGJP1; clone_size: few; cdr3_aa: CATTKGPFTGWFKIF; cdr3_nt: TGTGCCACTACGAAAGGTCCGTTCACTGGTTGGTTCAAGATATTT
v_call: TRGV5; j_call: TRGJP1; clone_size: -; cdr3_aa: CATWDSLFLGGWFKIF; cdr3_nt: TGTGCCACCTGGGACAGTCTCTTTCTGGGGGGTTGGTTCAAGATATTT
v_call: TRGV3; j_call: TRGJ1/TRGJ2; clone_size: -; cdr3_aa: CATWDRRTKLF; cdr3_nt: TGTGCCACCTGGGACAGGCGTACGAAACTCTTT
v_call: TRGV9; j_call: TRGJP2; clone_size: -; cdr3_aa: CALWEVDLGSDWIKTF; cdr3_nt: TGTGCCTTGTGGGAGGTGGATCTAGGTAGTGATTGGATCAAGACGTTT
v_call: TRGV5; j_call: TRGJ1/TRGJ2; clone_size: few; cdr3_aa: CATWGRFHEKLF; cdr3_nt: TGTGCCACCTGGGGTCGGTTCCACGAGAAACTCTTT
v_call: TRGV3; j_call: TRGJ1/TRGJ2; clone_size: few; cdr3_aa: CATWDSGGYKKLF; cdr3_nt: TGTGCCACCTGGGACTCAGGGGGGTATAAGAAACTCTTT
v_call: TRGV2; j_call: TRGJ1/TRGJ2; clone_size: few; cdr3_aa: CATWLSYYKKLF; cdr3_nt: TGTGCCACCTGGTTGAGTTATTATAAGAAACTCTTT
v_call: TRGV5; j_call: TRGJ1/TRGJ2; clone_size: few; cdr3_aa: CATWDRLGRSNYYKKLF; cdr3_nt: TGTGCCACCTGGGACAGGCTGGGTCGTTCGAATTATTATAAGAAACTCTTT
v_call: TRGV4; j_call: TRGJP2; clone_size: -; cdr3_aa: CATWDGPISDWIKTF; cdr3_nt: TGTGCCACCTGGGATGGGCCTATTAGTGATTGGATCAAGACGTTT
v_call: TRGV5; j_call: TRGJ1/TRGJ2; clone_size: few; cdr3_aa: CATWDISNYYKKLF; cdr3_nt: TGTGCCACCTGGGACATTTCGAATTATTATAAGAAACTCTTT
v_call: TRGV9; j_call: TRGJ1/TRGJ2; clone_size: -; cdr3_aa: CALWDSRGYYKKLF; cdr3_nt: TGTGCCTTGTGGGACTCACGCGGGTATTATAAGAAACTCTTT
v_call: TRGV9; j_call: TRGJ1/TRGJ2; clone_size: few; cdr3_aa: CALWEVLYSKKLF; cdr3_nt: TGTGCCTTGTGGGAGGTGCTATACAGTAAGAAACTCTTT